The rows below give T cell receptor beta chains drawn from one sample of a study of T cell repertoires in cytomegalovirus infection. TCRdb fed the reads into MiXCR, producing one record per CDR3 protein. The data show just over 450,000 distinct CDR3 sequences, under 45% seen once. No antigens are known for them. The specimen comprised cultured PBMCs, sampled from culture after CMV antigen stimulation. The source is a human donor in good health (CMV status not recorded). Some clones in this sample may be carry-over from other donors' samples. CDR3s include the opening cysteine and the closing phenylalanine or tryptophan. A D gene is named only where the DNA matches it firmly. Expanded clones are given a class, and other clones once, few, many or no size at all.

clone_size	d_call	v_call	j_call	cdr3_aa	cdr3_nt
-	-	TRBV2	TRBJ2-3	CAILRDSDTDTQYF	TGTGCCATACTCCGGGACTCAGACACAGATACGCAGTATTTT
-	-	TRBV7-2	TRBJ2-3	CASRGDTDTQYF	TGTGCCAGCAGAGGGGACACAGATACGCAGTATTTT
few	-	TRBV7-2	TRBJ2-3	CASSTQGGTQYF	TGTGCCAGCAGCACACAGGGCGGTACGCAGTATTTT
few	-	TRBV6-1	TRBJ2-7	CASSRKRVSTYEQYF	TGTGCCAGCAGCAGAAAGAGAGTTTCCACTTACGAGCAGTACTTC
few	-	TRBV7-2	TRBJ2-5	CASSFGGGAAETQYF	TGTGCCAGCAGCTTCGGCGGCGGGGCTGCAGAGACCCAGTACTTC
-	TRBD2	TRBV7-2	TRBJ2-1	CASSFAGTTYYNEQFF	TGTGCCAGCAGCTTTGCCGGGACTACGTACTACAATGAGCAGTTCTTC
few	TRBD1	TRBV7-7	TRBJ2-3	CASSLTGAGADTQYF	TGTGCCAGCAGCTTAACAGGGGCGGGTGCAGATACGCAGTATTTT
-	-	TRBV7-8	TRBJ2-7	CASSLASSRGEQYF	TGTGCCAGCAGCTTAGCCAGTTCCAGGGGCGAGCAGTACTTC
-	-	TRBV6-2/TRBV6-3	TRBJ1-5	CASSHPRRGLNQPQHF	TGTGCCAGCAGTCACCCGCGAAGGGGCCTCAATCAGCCCCAGCATTTT
-	-	TRBV7-9	TRBJ2-7	CASNDGGSEQYF	TGTGCCAGCAACGACGGGGGTTCCGAGCAGTACTTC
-	TRBD1	TRBV3-1	TRBJ2-3	CASSQGWDSQDTQYF	TGTGCCAGCAGCCAAGGATGGGACAGCCAAGATACGCAGTATTTT